A selection of T cell receptor beta chains follows, all from one sample in a study of T cells in Graves' hyperthyroidism and ophthalmopathy. From the multiplex PCR reads, TCRdb called clonotypes with MiXCR, one entry per CDR3 protein. The sample lists over 700,000 distinct CDR3 sequences, around 38% occurring once. The material sequenced was blood. All receptors come from a man younger than 35 with Graves' hyperthyroidism. Each CDR3 is given without its conserved first and last residue. The order of the fields is D gene, V gene, J gene, CDR3 protein. The D gene is left open where the match is weak.

D: TRBD1; V: TRBV7-9; J: TRBJ2-5; CDR3: ASRLTGLEETQY
D: -; V: TRBV20-1; J: TRBJ1-2; CDR3: SADRTYGYT
D: -; V: TRBV2; J: TRBJ1-6; CDR3: ASRERSQIGSPLH
D: TRBD1; V: TRBV9; J: TRBJ1-2; CDR3: ASSQNRGDDGYT
D: -; V: TRBV25-1; J: TRBJ1-4; CDR3: TSSPDRSGEKLF
D: -; V: TRBV7-2; J: TRBJ1-4; CDR3: ASSQDLAGEDEKLF
D: -; V: TRBV10-3; J: TRBJ2-6; CDR3: ATSLGANVLT
D: -; V: TRBV7-2; J: TRBJ2-2; CDR3: ASSFFTGELF
D: -; V: TRBV19; J: TRBJ2-7; CDR3: ASSYQGSSYEQY
D: -; V: TRBV2; J: TRBJ1-6; CDR3: ASSGGGQESPLH
D: -; V: TRBV10-3; J: TRBJ1-2; CDR3: AIRSHGYT
D: -; V: TRBV5-1; J: TRBJ1-1; CDR3: ASSDLGGSSTEAF
D: TRBD1; V: TRBV29-1; J: TRBJ2-2; CDR3: SVSGTGRTGELF
D: -; V: TRBV7-9; J: TRBJ1-2; CDR3: ASSFTDNYGYT
D: TRBD1; V: TRBV13; J: TRBJ2-7; CDR3: ASSKGQGYEQY
D: -; V: TRBV9; J: TRBJ2-5; CDR3: ASSPADSGKETQY
D: -; V: TRBV20-1; J: TRBJ2-2; CDR3: SARDLRLESGELF
D: -; V: TRBV6-6; J: TRBJ1-2; CDR3: ASSRTKDGYT
D: -; V: TRBV20-1; J: TRBJ1-1; CDR3: SARILTEAF
D: -; V: TRBV7-3; J: TRBJ1-5; CDR3: ASSSQQGEGNQPQH
D: -; V: TRBV10-3; J: TRBJ1-5; CDR3: AISEKQSNQPQH
D: -; V: TRBV20-1; J: TRBJ1-1; CDR3: SASRTSAEAF
D: -; V: TRBV6-5; J: TRBJ1-5; CDR3: ASRADGNQPQH
D: -; V: TRBV10-3; J: TRBJ2-7; CDR3: AISDGPGSGYEQY
D: -; V: TRBV20-1; J: TRBJ1-1; CDR3: SARGETKAF
D: -; V: TRBV9; J: TRBJ1-2; CDR3: ASSLRGVWDGYT
D: -; V: TRBV5-6; J: TRBJ1-1; CDR3: ASSSSSRAEAF
D: TRBD2; V: TRBV14; J: TRBJ2-7; CDR3: ASSQVGGEQY
D: -; V: TRBV9; J: TRBJ1-1; CDR3: ASSAMTGVNTEAF
D: -; V: TRBV5-1; J: TRBJ2-2; CDR3: ASSLGMGDAGELF